This passage covers 27 T cell receptor beta chains from one sample sequenced in a study of cytomegalovirus exposure and HLA in healthy donors. The PCR used 60 Vbeta and 13 Jbeta primers. Generated by immunoSEQ multiplex PCR, the TCRdb table keeps only in-frame clones and is missing some. This sample has about 140,000 clones, with 70% to 80% found just once. Sequencing was carried out using PBMCs. These receptors were taken from a female donor in good health and CMV-seronegative.

The rearrangement links TRBV11-2 to TRBJ1-5, with 7 bases aligning to TRBD1. CDR1 and CDR2 from the germline V gene are SGHAT and FQNNGV. The CDR3 loop spans 16 amino acids. V trimming: 0 bases; J trimming: 1 base; junction bases outside the gene matches: 3. This chain's CDR3 is CASSLDAGQSNQPQHF. DNA for the CDR3: TGTGCCAGCAGCTTAGATGCGGGACAGAGCAATCAGCCCCAGCATTTT.

Turning to this clone: The junction shows a germline mismatch at one end, possibly a read error. This sequence joins TRBV30 and TRBJ1-6, with 7 bases aligning to TRBD1. The germline gives CDR1 GTSNPN, CDR2 SVGIG (reference sequence). This CDR3 region has 16 residues. The CDR3 here is CAWSVPTGSGNSPLHF. CDR3 in DNA: TGTGCTTGGAGTGTCCCGACAGGGTCAGGGAATTCACCCCTCCACTTT.

The V and J genes are TRBV28 and TRBJ2-7; D gene ambiguous. The germline V gene encodes CDR1 MDHEN and CDR2 SYDVKM. Trimming removed 6 bases from V and 2 bases from J, with 14 bases in between. CDR3 length: 14 amino acids. The CDR3, as DNA: TGTGCCAGCAGCAAAGACGAGGTTACCTACGAGCAGTACTTC. This encodes CASSKDEVTYEQYF.

The rearrangement links TRBV7-9 to TRBJ2-6; 8 bases agree with TRBD2. The trim removed 3 bases at V and 1 base at J, leaving 2 bases unmatched. The CDR3 consists of 16 residues. Germline V gene data show CDR1 as SEHNR and CDR2 as FQNEAQ (reference sequence). The CDR3 region is CASSFIAGSGANVLTF. CDR3 nucleotides: TGTGCCAGCAGCTTTATAGCGGGATCTGGGGCCAACGTCCTGACTTTC.

This clone was recorded a few times. This rearrangement joins TRBV5-6 to TRBJ1-5, with a possible D match to TRBD1 (6 bases). The CDR3 covers 15 residues. The germline CDR1 and CDR2 sequences are SGHDT and YYEEEE. V shed 4 bases and J shed 0 bases, with 11 bases lying between them. The CDR3 loop reads CASSLGGYSNQPQHF. The CDR3 nucleotides are TGTGCCAGCAGCCTAGGGGGATATAGCAATCAGCCCCAGCATTTT.

V and J are TRBV19 and TRBJ2-7; TRBD1 agrees at 8 bases. CDR3 length: 18 residues. J was trimmed by 6 bases and V by 1 base; bases with no gene match: 17. Germline CDR1 reads LNHDA; CDR2 reads SQIVND (reference sequence). CDR3: CASSIVAFNLDRESEQYF. DNA for the CDR3: TGTGCCAGTAGTATAGTGGCATTCAATTTGGACAGGGAGTCCGAGCAGTACTTC.

This sequence joins TRBV2 and TRBJ2-1; the D gene is possibly TRBD2 (6 bases). V was pared by 0 bases and J by 0 bases, with 15 bases between. CDR1 is SNHLY and CDR2 is FYNNEI in the germline V gene. The CDR3 length is 18 residues. In nucleotides, the CDR3 is TGTGCCAGCAGTGAAGCGCTTACTAGCCGCTTCTCCTACAATGAGCAGTTCTTC. Protein sequence: CASSEALTSRFSYNEQFF.

This clone occurred a few times. This chain links TRBV30 with TRBJ1-1; 7 bases fit TRBD1. In germline, CDR1 is GTSNPN, CDR2 SVGIG (reference sequence). Germline trimming cut 6 bases from V and 11 bases from J; bases unmatched to any gene: 18. This CDR3 is 14 amino acids long. CDR3 in DNA: TGTGCCTGTAAGAGGGGGCGGTTTGAATGCCGGGCTTTCTTT. Its protein product is CACKRGRFECRAFF.

The chain has TRBV5-1 and TRBJ2-1; D perhaps matches TRBD2 (5 bases). V was pared by 4 bases and J by 4 bases, with 12 bases between. The CDR3 covers 14 residues. Germline CDR1 is SGHRS and CDR2 is YFSETQ. Written as DNA, the CDR3 is TGCGCCAGCAGCCGAACTACTAGATACAATGAGCAGTTCTTC. Its protein product is CASSRTTRYNEQFF.

The gene calls are TRBV13 and TRBJ1-2, with no clear D. Germline values: CDR1 PRHDT, CDR2 FYEKMQ (reference sequence). V gave up 2 bases and J gave up 5 bases, with 3 bases separating them. The CDR3 is 11 residues long. The CDR3 region is CASSLSYGYTF. The CDR3 DNA sequence: TGTGCCAGCAGCTTATCTTATGGCTACACCTTC.

The chain uses TRBV6-5 and TRBJ1-2, with D hard to call. V lost 1 base, J lost 10 bases, and 19 bases lay in between. CDR3 size: 15 residues. Germline V gene lookup returns CDR1 MNHEY and CDR2 SVGAGI. The CDR3 region has the DNA TGTGCCAGCAGTTACTGGGTCTCCTCTGAGGATGTCTACACCTTC. Translating gives CASSYWVSSEDVYTF.

The chain couples TRBV28 to TRBJ2-5, with no clear D. Germline V gene sequence: CDR1 MDHEN, CDR2 SYDVKM. The CDR3 length is 15 residues. Trimming left V 3 bases short and J 1 base short, with 12 bases between. CDR3 sequence (DNA): TGTGCCAGCAGTTTCCGTTGGCTAGTCCAAGAGACCCAGTACTTC. Protein product: CASSFRWLVQETQYF.

The J gene is TRBJ2-3, the V gene TRBV29-1; no definite D call. The germline CDR1 and CDR2 sequences are SQVTM and ANQGSEA. The CDR3 has 16 residues. V was shortened by 0 bases and J by 0 bases, with 13 bases between the two germline ends. CDR3 loop: CSVEDPVRPSTDTQYF. Written as DNA, the CDR3 is TGCAGCGTTGAAGATCCGGTCCGCCCTAGCACAGATACGCAGTATTTT.

This chain links TRBV5-4 with TRBJ2-1, with D perhaps matching TRBD2 (6 bases). CDR1 SGHNT and CDR2 YYREEE come from the germline V gene (reference sequence). The CDR3 sequence is 13 residues long. Trimming took 3 bases from V and 6 from J, leaving 10 bases between them. CDR3 DNA: TGTGCCAGCAGCTACCCGGGAGTCAATGAGCAGTTCTTC. It is translated as CASSYPGVNEQFF.

This clone was counted once. The chain combines TRBV28 with TRBJ1-5; D is uncertain. Looked up from germline, CDR1 is MDHEN and CDR2 is SYDVKM. This CDR3 has 14 amino acids. Trimming cost V 6 bases and J 3 bases, with 12 bases left between them. The CDR3 nucleotides read TGTGCCAGCAGCCTCCGAGGAGTCAATCAGCCCCAGCATTTT. Protein: CASSLRGVNQPQHF.

V usage is TRBV6-5 and J usage is TRBJ1-1; D gene ambiguous. Trimming stripped 11 bases from V and 1 base from J, with 20 bases between. Germline V gives CDR1 MNHEY, CDR2 SVGAGI. The CDR3 has 15 residues. In DNA form, the CDR3 reads TGTGCCGTATCGACTACTGGTCAGCGGAACACTGAAGCTTTCTTT. Its translation: CAVSTTGQRNTEAFF.

This clone was counted between two and nine times. This chain uses TRBV19 with TRBJ1-5; TRBD1 might be the D (5 bases). Per the germline V gene, CDR1 is LNHDA and CDR2 is SQIVND (reference sequence). The CDR3 is made up of 15 amino acids. Trimming took 5 bases from V and 1 from J, leaving 12 bases between them. Written as DNA, the CDR3 is TGTGCCAGTAGTTCCGACAGCTTCAGCAATCAGCCCCAGCATTTT. It specifies CASSSDSFSNQPQHF. The variable domain in full, completed from reference TRBV19 and TRBJ1-5, reads DGGITQSPKYLFRKEGQNVTLSCEQNLNHDAMYWYRQDPGQGLRLIYYSQIVNDFQKGDIAEGYSVSREKKESFPLTVTSAQKNPTAFYLCASSSDSFSNQPQHFGDGTRLSIL.

DNA for the CDR3: TGCGCCAGCCGACAGTCCCTGAACACTGAAGCTTTCTTT. Translating gives CASRQSLNTEAFF. The rearrangement uses TRBV10-1 and TRBJ1-1; D is possibly TRBD1 (5 bases). V shed 8 bases and J shed 0 bases, with 10 bases lying between them. The CDR3 runs 13 residues. Germline V lookup: CDR1 WNHNN, CDR2 SYGVQD (reference sequence).

The chain has TRBV28 and TRBJ1-5; D might be TRBD1 (5 bases). V lost 8 bases and J 5 bases, leaving 10 bases between the germline ends. The CDR3 is 12 residues long. In germline, CDR1 is MDHEN, CDR2 SYDVKM. The CDR3 nucleotides are TGTGCCAGCGGCCGGGGGGATCAGCCCCAGCATTTT. It translates to CASGRGDQPQHF.

The V and J genes are TRBV5-8 and TRBJ2-5; 7 bases are shared with TRBD1. V lost 5 bases to trimming and J lost 5 bases; unmatched junction nucleotides: 9. Germline V lookup: CDR1 SGHTS, CDR2 YDEGEE. The CDR3 has 14 residues. CDR3 sequence: CASRLTGREETQYF. The CDR3 DNA is TGTGCCAGCAGATTGACAGGGCGAGAGGAGACCCAGTACTTC.

The chain joins TRBV5-5 to TRBJ2-2; 9 nucleotides match TRBD1. CDR3 length: 15 residues. The germline V gene has CDR1 SGHKS and CDR2 YYEKEE (reference sequence). After removal of 4 bases from V and 2 bases from J, the junction contained 3 bases not matched to a gene. The CDR3: CASSPDRGNTGELFF. The CDR3 DNA sequence: TGTGCCAGCAGCCCGGACAGGGGAAACACCGGGGAGCTGTTTTTT.

The genes are TRBV5-6 and TRBJ2-3; D gene uncertain. CDR1 is SGHDT, CDR2 YYEEEE, per germline. The CDR3 is 15 residues long. V lost 2 bases to trimming and J lost 4 bases, with 14 bases between them. The CDR3 spells CASSFGLVLADTQYF. The DNA for the CDR3 is TGTGCCAGCAGCTTCGGGTTAGTATTGGCAGATACGCAGTATTTT.

The chain links TRBV18 to TRBJ2-2, with 8 positions matching TRBD1. Trimming at V came to 1 base and at J to 0 bases, leaving 7 bases not matched to a gene. Germline-derived CDR1 and CDR2 are KGHSH and LQKENI. CDR3 size: 18 residues. The CDR3 DNA reads TGTGCCAGCTCACCACGCGCAGGGGGCCGATCGAACACCGGGGAGCTGTTTTTT. Translation: CASSPRAGGRSNTGELFF.

V usage is TRBV5-1 and J usage is TRBJ2-3, with 9 bases aligning to TRBD1. V was pared by 3 bases and J by 10 bases, with 15 bases of the junction left unmatched. Germline V lookup: CDR1 SGHRS, CDR2 YFSETQ. This CDR3 region has 16 residues. The CDR3 region is CASSSLDRGTGFAQYF. The CDR3 nucleotides read TGCGCCAGCAGCTCCCTGGACAGGGGAACGGGGTTCGCGCAGTATTTT.

The chain couples TRBV29-1 to TRBJ1-2; D might be TRBD1 (6 bases). The germline V gene encodes CDR1 SQVTM and CDR2 ANQGSEA. Between the trimmed V and J ends, which lost 2 bases and 7 bases, there was a span of 17 bases. The CDR3 length is 14 residues. CDR3 DNA sequence: TGCAGCGTTGAAAAAGGACAGCGAACCTCTGGCTACACCTTC. Protein: CSVEKGQRTSGYTF.

The chain recombines TRBV28 with TRBJ1-2; tentatively, D is TRBD1 (6 bases). Trimming cost V 5 bases and J 3 bases, with 13 bases left between them. CDR3 length: 14 amino acids. Germline CDR1 and CDR2: MDHEN and SYDVKM. CDR3 bases: TGTGCCAGCAGTCCCGCATGGACAGACTATGGCTACACCTTC. Translation gives CASSPAWTDYGYTF.

The chain employs TRBV6-5 and TRBJ1-2; 7 nucleotides agree with TRBD1. V lost 0 bases and J lost 14; bases outside the gene matches: 6. CDR1 and CDR2 (germline): MNHEY, SVGAGI. The CDR3 consists of 12 residues. The CDR3 coding sequence is TGTGCCAGCAGTTACTCGCGACAGGGTGTTACCTTC. Its translation is CASSYSRQGVTF.